The source of this T cell receptor beta chain is a study of graft-versus-host responses after intestinal transplantation. Generated by immunoSEQ multiplex PCR, the TCRdb table keeps only in-frame clones and is missing some. This sample has about 14,000 clones; approximately 30% occur once, and the top ten carry around 5.7%. CDR3 size: 15 residues. Germline-derived CDR1 and CDR2 are SGHNT and YENEEA. Trimming took off 3 bases at V and 0 bases at J, with 10 bases between the two ends. The TCR originated in a human patient who received an intestinal transplant. The J gene is TRBJ2-3, the V gene TRBV11-3, with D unresolved. The specimen comprised alloreactive CD4+ T cells from a mixed lymphocyte reaction culture, sampled before intestinal transplant. Indicated subset: CFSE-low proliferating T cells sorted from roughly six-day pre-transplant mixed lymphocyte reaction (GvH or HvG direction). The CDR3 DNA is TGTGCCAGCAGCTTGATGGGGTATAGCACAGATACGCAGTATTTT. It encodes CASSLMGYSTDTQYF.